These 3 T cell receptor beta chains originate from one sample sequenced in a study of T cell clonality in common variable immunodeficiency. Overall study findings and caveats: Common variable immunodeficiency TCR beta sequences reportedly had fewer deletions and N-nucleotide insertions.

Assay used: immunoSEQ multiplex PCR; TCRdb lists only in-frame clones, some missing. This record lists tens of thousands of clones, none seen once only, and the top ten clones contain over 2%. Their cognate antigens are unknown. The sample was peripheral blood mononuclear cells. Receptors were obtained from a human donor with common variable immunodeficiency.

This clone was seen at least ten times. The missing CDR3 end, 3 residues past where the read stops, is filled in from the germline J gene. The V call is TRBV7-9, the J call TRBJ1-2, with D tentatively TRBD1 (6 bases). V lost 3 bases to trimming and J lost 6 bases, with 11 bases between them. This CDR3 is built from 13 residues. The V gene's germline CDR1 is SEHNR and CDR2 FQNEAQ (reference sequence). CDR3 DNA (partial): TGTGCCAGCAGCTTGGTTCAGGGGAATGGC. It is translated as CASSLVQGNG. The whole CDR3 reads CASSLVQGNGYTF. Looking up the rest from reference TRBV7-9 and TRBJ1-2 gives the full variable domain: DTGVSQNPRHKITKRGQNVTFRCDPISEHNRLYWYRQTLGQGPEFLTYFQNEAQLEKSRLLSDRFSAERPKGSFSTLEIQRTEQGDSAMYLCASSLVQGNGYTFGSGTRLTVV.

This clone was recorded many times. Read coverage stops 3 residues before the CDR3 terminus; the germline J gene supplies the remainder. The chain carries TRBV7-9 and TRBJ1-6; no clear D gene. CDR1 SEHNR and CDR2 FQNEAQ come from the germline V gene (reference sequence). The CDR3 covers 14 residues. Between the trimmed V and J ends, which lost 3 bases and 7 bases, there was a span of 10 bases. CDR3 sequence: CASSLLGENSPLHF. The sequenced part of the CDR3 DNA is TGTGCCAGCAGCTTGCTCGGGGAGAATTCACCC.

In this sample, this clone turned up many times. Read data end 3 residues before the CDR3 end; the end is taken from the germline J gene. The chain carries TRBV19 and TRBJ1-1; TRBD1 might be the D (6 bases). V shed 5 bases and J shed 4 bases, with 17 bases lying between them. The CDR3 sequence is 15 residues long. Looked up from germline, CDR1 is LNHDA and CDR2 is SQIVND (reference sequence). The sequenced part of the CDR3 DNA is TGTGCCAGTAGTCTACTGGGGGCCGTGGGCACTGAA. It yields the protein CASSLLGAVGTE. The CDR3 as a whole reads CASSLLGAVGTEAFF. Drawing the rest from reference TRBV19 and TRBJ1-1, the complete variable domain is DGGITQSPKYLFRKEGQNVTLSCEQNLNHDAMYWYRQDPGQGLRLIYYSQIVNDFQKGDIAEGYSVSREKKESFPLTVTSAQKNPTAFYLCASSLLGAVGTEAFFGQGTRLTVV.